This T cell receptor beta chain came from a study of control samples from healthy donors and cancer patients. CDR1 is SQVTM and CDR2 is ANQGSEA in the germline V gene. This CDR3 comprises 14 residues. V was cut by 1 base and J by 0 bases, with 8 bases left in between. Clones were read by immunoSEQ multiplex PCR, and TCRdb kept only the in-frame ones, dropping some. Counted here are tens of thousands of clones, 88% occurring once; the ten biggest clones make up roughly an eighth. The specimen sequenced was blood. The V call is TRBV29-1, the J call TRBJ2-3; D unresolved. This TCR derives from a woman between 70 and 85 years old in good health. The CDR3, as DNA: TGCAGCGTTGAAGCTTCGCATAGCACAGATACGCAGTATTTT. This encodes CSVEASHSTDTQYF.